What follows are 2 T cell receptor beta chains derived from one specimen sequenced in a study of T-cell reconstitution after alpha-beta-depleted transplantation in children. This sample's TCRbeta library carried unique molecular identifier barcodes. One entry per CDR3 protein, called by TCRdb with MiXCR from the PCR reads. The data show approximately 110,000 distinct CDR3 sequences, more than 20% seen once. The sample in question was PBMCs, mostly from graft donor cells, obtained 180 days after TCRalphabeta/CD19-depleted stem cell transplant. These TCRs come from a male patient aged 2-15 years who had a stem cell transplant for chronic granulomatous disease, so the T cells may come from the graft donor.

In this sample, this clonotype turned up many times. The rearrangement joins TRBV14 to TRBJ2-1, with D possibly matching TRBD1 (6 bases). Trimming stripped 4 bases from V and 6 bases from J, with 16 bases between. Germline-derived CDR1 and CDR2 are SGHDN and FVKESK. The CDR3 is 15 residues long. In nucleotides, the CDR3 is TGTGCCAGCAGCCTACAGTTAACAGGGACCAATGAGCAGTTCTTC. This translates into CASSLQLTGTNEQFF.

The rearrangement uses TRBV29-1 and TRBJ1-1; D is ambiguous. CDR1 is SQVTM, CDR2 ANQGSEA, per germline. The CDR3 spans 10 residues. V lost 7 bases, J lost 6 bases, and 9 bases lay in between. In DNA form, the CDR3 reads TGCAGCGCTTACAGTTCTGAAGCTTTCTTT. It specifies CSAYSSEAFF. The full variable domain, in which reference TRBV29-1 and TRBJ1-1 provide the parts outside the CDR3, is SAVISQKPSRDICQRGTSLTIQCQVDSQVTMMFWYRQQPGQSLTLIATANQGSEATYESGFVIDKFPISRPNLTFSTLTVSNMSPEDSSIYLCSAYSSEAFFGQGTRLTVV.